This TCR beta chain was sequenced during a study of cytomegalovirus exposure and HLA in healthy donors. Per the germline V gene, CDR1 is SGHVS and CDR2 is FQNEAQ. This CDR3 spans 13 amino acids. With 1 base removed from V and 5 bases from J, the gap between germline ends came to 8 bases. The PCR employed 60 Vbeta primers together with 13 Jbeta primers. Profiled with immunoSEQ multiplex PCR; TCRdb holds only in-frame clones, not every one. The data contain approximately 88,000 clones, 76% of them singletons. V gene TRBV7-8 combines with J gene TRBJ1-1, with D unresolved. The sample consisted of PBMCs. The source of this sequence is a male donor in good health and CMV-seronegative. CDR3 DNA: TGTGCCAGCAGCTTAGTTGCGGGAACTGAAGCTTTCTTT. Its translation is CASSLVAGTEAFF. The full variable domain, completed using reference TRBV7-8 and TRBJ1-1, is GAGVSQSPRYKVAKRGQDVALRCDPISGHVSLFWYQQALGQGPEFLTYFQNEAQLDKSGLPSDRFFAERPEGSVSTLKIQRTQQEDSAVYLCASSLVAGTEAFFGQGTRLTVV.